Shown below are 5 T cell receptor beta chains from a single sample sequenced in a study of blood T cell repertoires in COVID-19. The repertoire was sequenced with immunoSEQ multiplex PCR; TCRdb's copy has only in-frame clones and lacks some. The repertoire consists of about 310,000 clones, with around 91% occurring once and the leading ten covering 9.5%. Sequencing was done on a sample of PBMCs or T cells enriched from blood (not recorded which). The receptors come from a woman aged 40-49 years who had recovered from COVID-19.

Only one count was recorded for this clone. The CDR3 DNA reads TGTGCCAGCAGCGGGATAGCGGATGAGCAGTTCTTC. Translation: CASSGIADEQFF. The rearrangement uses TRBV2 and TRBJ2-1; possible D gene TRBD2, 6 bases. The CDR3 consists of 12 residues. V was shortened by 6 bases and J by 8 bases, with 11 bases between the two germline ends. Germline lookup yields CDR1 SNHLY and CDR2 FYNNEI.

The J gene is TRBJ1-2, the V gene TRBV7-9, with 8 bases identical to TRBD1. The J segment lost 11 bases and the V segment lost 5 bases, leaving 13 bases of the junction unmatched. Per germline, CDR1 SEHNR and CDR2 FQNEAQ (reference sequence). The CDR3 contains 14 residues. CDR3 nucleotide sequence: TGTGCCAGCAGCCCGAGAGGGACAGGACTTGGTTACACCTTC. It encodes CASSPRGTGLGYTF.

The rearrangement uses TRBV12-3 or TRBV12-4 and TRBJ1-1; TRBD1 is a possible D gene (6 bases). With 10 bases removed from V and 0 bases from J, the gap between germline ends came to 12 bases. This CDR3 contains 13 residues. The CDR3: CANGDTVNTEAFF. CDR3 sequence (DNA): TGTGCCAACGGGGACACCGTGAACACTGAAGCTTTCTTT.

The genes are TRBV18 and TRBJ1-4; tentative D call: TRBD1 (5 bases). Trimming took 4 bases from V and 5 from J, leaving 11 bases between them. The CDR3 spans 14 residues. Germline lookup yields CDR1 KGHSH and CDR2 LQKENI. Here the CDR3 reads CASSHDSSNEKLFF. CDR3 sequence (DNA): TGTGCCAGCTCACACGACAGCTCGAATGAAAAACTGTTTTTT.

Concerning this clone itself: Other DNA sequences from this sample encode an identical CDR3 as well. The J gene is TRBJ2-5, the V gene TRBV30, with D maybe TRBD1 (5 bases). CDR1 is GTSNPN, CDR2 SVGIG, per germline (reference sequence). The CDR3 is 14 residues long. Trimming removed 0 bases from V and 5 bases from J, with 13 bases in between. CDR3 bases: TGTGCCTGGAGTGTACGGGCAGGGTTGGAGACCCAGTACTTC. It is translated as CAWSVRAGLETQYF. Together with reference TRBV30 and TRBJ2-5, the CDR3 gives the full variable domain: SQTIHQWPATLVQPVGSPLSLECTVEGTSNPNLYWYRQAAGRGLQLLFYSVGIGQISSEVPQNLSASRPQDRQFILSSKKLLLSDSGFYLCAWSVRAGLETQYFGPGTRLLVL.